This T cell receptor (beta chain) was identified in a study of memory CD8 T cells in hepatitis C reinfection. Across the whole study: A positive HCV RNA test after two negatives ≥60 days apart defined reinfection.

V gave up 8 bases and J gave up 3 bases, with 13 bases separating them. The CDR3 covers 13 residues. Germline loops: CDR1 MNHEY, CDR2 SVGAGI. This sample's time point: late/post reinfection, 12 to 24 weeks after detection. No in vitro expansion preceded TCR sequencing of the sorted cells. The Montreal HEPCO cohort supplied donors who inject drugs. Control naive CD8 T cells came from a couple of donors at all three reinfection time points. Assay: immunoSEQ multiplex PCR; the TCRdb copy retains only in-frame clones and omits some. The sample contains around 45,000 clones, 75% to 90% of which appear only once.

The chain couples TRBV6-5 to TRBJ2-5; D gene unclear. The sequence derives from a man aged 18 to 35 with hepatitis C virus infection. The sequencing sample was made of naive CD8+ T cells sorted from blood. The CDR3 protein is CASGYSWEETQYF. CDR3 nucleotides: TGTGCCAGCGGATACAGCTGGGAAGAGACCCAGTACTTC.